This T cell receptor (beta chain) was sequenced during a study of T-cell reconstitution after alpha-beta-depleted transplantation in children. The library targeted TCRbeta and was prepared with unique molecular identifiers. TCRdb recomputed calls from the PCR reads with MiXCR, one row per CDR3 protein. The sample yields some 220,000 distinct CDR3 sequences, around 9.6% seen once. The CDR3 runs 14 residues. V dropped 0 bases and J dropped 10 bases, with 15 bases sitting between them. Germline CDR1 KGHSH, CDR2 LQKENI. Here the sequenced sample was PBMCs from the stem cell graft donor, taken from the stem cell graft. This TCR derives from a human donor who donated a stem cell graft to a child with acute lymphoblastic leukemia. The rearrangement uses TRBV18 and TRBJ1-1, with unresolved D. The CDR3 loop is CASSPPTRPMRAFF. DNA of the CDR3: TGTGCCAGCTCACCACCGACCAGGCCCATGCGAGCTTTCTTT.